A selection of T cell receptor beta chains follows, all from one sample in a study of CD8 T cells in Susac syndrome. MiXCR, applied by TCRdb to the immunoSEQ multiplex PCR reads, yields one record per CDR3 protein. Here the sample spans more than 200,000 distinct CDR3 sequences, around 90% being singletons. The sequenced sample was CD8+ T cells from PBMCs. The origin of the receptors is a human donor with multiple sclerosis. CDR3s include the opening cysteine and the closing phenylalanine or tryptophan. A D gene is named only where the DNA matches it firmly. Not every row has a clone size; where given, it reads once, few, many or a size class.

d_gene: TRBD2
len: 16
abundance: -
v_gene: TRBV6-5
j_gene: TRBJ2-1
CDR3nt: TGTGCCAGCAGTCACTCGGGAGGGAACTCCTACAATGAGCAGTTCTTC
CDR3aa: CASSHSGGNSYNEQFF

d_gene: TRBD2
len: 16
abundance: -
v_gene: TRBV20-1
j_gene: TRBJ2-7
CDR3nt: TGCAGTGCTACAGGTCCGGGACTAGCGAGCTCCTACGAGCAGTACTTC
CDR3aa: CSATGPGLASSYEQYF

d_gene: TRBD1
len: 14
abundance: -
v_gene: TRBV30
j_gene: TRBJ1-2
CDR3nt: TGTGCCTGGACCTTGACAGGGTCGAGCCCTGGCTACACCTTC
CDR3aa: CAWTLTGSSPGYTF

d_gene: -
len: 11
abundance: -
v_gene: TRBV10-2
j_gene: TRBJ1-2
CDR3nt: TGCGCCAGCAGTGTCAAGGATGGCTACACCTTC
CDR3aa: CASSVKDGYTF

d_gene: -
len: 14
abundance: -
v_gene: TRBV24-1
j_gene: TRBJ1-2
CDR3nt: TGTGCCACCAGTGGTAACCGAGCTAACTATGGCTACACCTTC
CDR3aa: CATSGNRANYGYTF

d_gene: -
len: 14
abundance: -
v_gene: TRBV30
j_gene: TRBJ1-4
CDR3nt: TGTGCCTGGAGCCACGGGGCAGGGAATGAAAAACTGTTTTTT
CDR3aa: CAWSHGAGNEKLFF

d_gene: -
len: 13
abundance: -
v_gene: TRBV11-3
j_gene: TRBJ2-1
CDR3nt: TGTGCCAGCAGCGCCGTTACAGGGAATGAGCAGTTCTTC
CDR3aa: CASSAVTGNEQFF

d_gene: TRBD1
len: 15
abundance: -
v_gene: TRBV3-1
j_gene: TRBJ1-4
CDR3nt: TGTGCCAGCAGCCCTACGGGACAGGGGCATGAAAAACTGTTTTTT
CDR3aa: CASSPTGQGHEKLFF

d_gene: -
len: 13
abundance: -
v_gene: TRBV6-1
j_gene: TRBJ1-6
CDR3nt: TGTGCCAGCAGTGAATTGTCCCGTGGGCCCCTCCACTTT
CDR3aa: CASSELSRGPLHF

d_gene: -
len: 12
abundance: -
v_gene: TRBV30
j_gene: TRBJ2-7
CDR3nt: TGTGCCTGGGACAGTTCTTCCTACGAGCAGTACTTC
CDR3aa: CAWDSSSYEQYF

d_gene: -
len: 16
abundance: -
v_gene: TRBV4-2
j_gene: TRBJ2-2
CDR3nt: TGTGCCAGCAGCCAAGGAGTCGGCGTCGGCACCGGGGAGCTGTTTTTT
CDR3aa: CASSQGVGVGTGELFF

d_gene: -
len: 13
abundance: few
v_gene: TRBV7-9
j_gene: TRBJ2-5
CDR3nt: TGTGCCAGCAGTCTAGCTCGTGAAGAGACCCAGTACTTC
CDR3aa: CASSLAREETQYF

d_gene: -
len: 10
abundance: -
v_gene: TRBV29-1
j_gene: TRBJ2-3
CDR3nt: TGCAGCTTATTGTCGGATACGCAGTATTTT
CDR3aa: CSLLSDTQYF

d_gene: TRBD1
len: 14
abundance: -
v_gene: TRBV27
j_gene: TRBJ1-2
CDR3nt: TGTGCCAGCAGTCTTGACAGGGGTGGGAATGGCTACACCTTC
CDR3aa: CASSLDRGGNGYTF

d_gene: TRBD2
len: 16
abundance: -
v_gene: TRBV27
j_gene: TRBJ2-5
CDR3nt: TGTGCCAGCAGTTTACGGGGACTAGCGGGAGTGGAGACCCAGTACTTC
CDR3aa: CASSLRGLAGVETQYF

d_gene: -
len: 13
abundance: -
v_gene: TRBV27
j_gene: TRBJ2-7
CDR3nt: TGTGCCAGCAGTTTAACCCGGGACTACGAGCAGTACTTC
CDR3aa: CASSLTRDYEQYF

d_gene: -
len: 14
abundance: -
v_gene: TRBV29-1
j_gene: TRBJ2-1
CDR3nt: TGCAGCGTTGTGGCTAACGGAACCTACAATGAGCAGTTCTTC
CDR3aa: CSVVANGTYNEQFF

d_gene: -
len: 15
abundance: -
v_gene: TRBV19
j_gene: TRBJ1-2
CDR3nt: TGTGCCAGTAGTGCACCGGGAGGCCCCAACTATGGCTACACCTTC
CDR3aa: CASSAPGGPNYGYTF

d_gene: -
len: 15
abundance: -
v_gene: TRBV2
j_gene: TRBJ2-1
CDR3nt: TGTGCCAGCAGTGAAACTAGTTCGTTAAGCAATGAGCAGTTCTTC
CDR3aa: CASSETSSLSNEQFF

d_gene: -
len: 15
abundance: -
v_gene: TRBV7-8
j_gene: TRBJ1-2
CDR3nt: TGTGCCAGCAGCTTCGGCCAGGGTAGCGGTTATGGCTACACCTTC
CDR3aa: CASSFGQGSGYGYTF

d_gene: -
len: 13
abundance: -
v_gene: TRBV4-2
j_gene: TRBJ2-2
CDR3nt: TGTGCCAGCAGCCCCCTCGTTCGGGGGGAGCTGTTTTTT
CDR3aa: CASSPLVRGELFF